Included here is one TCR beta chain sequence, with context. At one end, the junction sequence differs from germline, possibly due to a read error. From unsorted bulk tissue weighing roughly 17-31 mg, DNA and RNA were co-extracted. Patients had primary liver carcinoma treated by surgical resection. Chronic HBV infection, which was untreated, was present in the patients. Samples were taken from five separate regions (per tumor). The template, about 540 ng total RNA, yielded TCR beta cDNA made with a constant-region primer. It was through three nested multiplex PCR rounds of slightly modified ARM-PCR that TCR beta libraries arose. TCRdb reprocessed the multiplex PCR reads with MiXCR, giving one entry per CDR3 protein. The sample lists about 21,000 distinct CDR3 sequences, around 72% occurring once. These data belong to a study of tumor-infiltrating lymphocytes in primary liver carcinoma. The clonotype comes from a man aged 40-49 years with primary liver carcinoma and hepatitis B virus infection. Sequencing used liver tumor tissue from sampling region 1. Subset denoted: tumor region T1, superior pole.

DNA of the CDR3: TGTGCCAGCTATGAGGGTCTAATTAACTATGGCTACGCCTTC. Protein product: CASYEGLINYGYAF. The chain recombines TRBV6-6 with TRBJ1-2, with D hard to call. This CDR3 contains 14 residues. The germline V gene encodes CDR1 MNHNY and CDR2 SVGAGI (reference sequence).